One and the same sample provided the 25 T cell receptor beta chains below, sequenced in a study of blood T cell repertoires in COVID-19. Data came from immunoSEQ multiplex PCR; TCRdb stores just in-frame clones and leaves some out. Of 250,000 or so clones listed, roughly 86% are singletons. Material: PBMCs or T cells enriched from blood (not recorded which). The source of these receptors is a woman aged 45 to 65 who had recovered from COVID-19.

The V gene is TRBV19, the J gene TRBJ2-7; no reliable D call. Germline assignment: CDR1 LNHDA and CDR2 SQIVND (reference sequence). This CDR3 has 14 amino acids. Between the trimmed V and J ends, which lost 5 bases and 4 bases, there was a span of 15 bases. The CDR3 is CASSPGSAGYEQYF. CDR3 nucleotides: TGTGCCAGTAGTCCAGGTTCAGCCGGATACGAGCAGTACTTC.

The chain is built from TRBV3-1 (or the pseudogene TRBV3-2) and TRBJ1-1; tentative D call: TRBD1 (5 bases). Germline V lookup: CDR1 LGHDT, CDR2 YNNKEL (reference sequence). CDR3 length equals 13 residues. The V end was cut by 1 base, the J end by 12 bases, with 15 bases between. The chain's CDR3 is CASSQAQGTKSFF. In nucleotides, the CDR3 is TGTGCCAGCAGCCAAGCGCAGGGAACGAAGTCTTTCTTT.

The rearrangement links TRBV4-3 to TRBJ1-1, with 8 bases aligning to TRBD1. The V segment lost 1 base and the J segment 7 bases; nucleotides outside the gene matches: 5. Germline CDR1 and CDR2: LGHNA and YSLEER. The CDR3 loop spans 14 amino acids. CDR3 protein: CASSQGIGQGEAFF. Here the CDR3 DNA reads TGCGCCAGCAGCCAAGGGATCGGACAGGGTGAAGCTTTCTTT.

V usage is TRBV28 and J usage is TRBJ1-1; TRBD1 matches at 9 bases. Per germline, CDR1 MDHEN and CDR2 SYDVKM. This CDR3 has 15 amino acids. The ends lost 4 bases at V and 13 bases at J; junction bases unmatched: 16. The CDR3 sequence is CASSSRTGTGWYGFF. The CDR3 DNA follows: TGTGCCAGCAGTTCTCGAACGGGGACAGGGTGGTATGGTTTCTTT.

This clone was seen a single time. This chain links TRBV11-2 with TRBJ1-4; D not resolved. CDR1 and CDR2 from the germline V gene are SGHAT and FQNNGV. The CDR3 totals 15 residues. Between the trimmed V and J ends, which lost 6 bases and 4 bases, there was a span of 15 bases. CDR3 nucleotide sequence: TGTGCCAGCAGAAGACCAGGTCGTAATAATGAAAAACTGTTTTTT. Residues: CASRRPGRNNEKLFF.

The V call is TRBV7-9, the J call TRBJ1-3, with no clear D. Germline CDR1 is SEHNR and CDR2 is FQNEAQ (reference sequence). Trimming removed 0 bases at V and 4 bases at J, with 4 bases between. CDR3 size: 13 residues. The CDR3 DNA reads TGTGCCAGCAGCTTAGCGTCAGGAAACACCATATATTTT. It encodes CASSLASGNTIYF. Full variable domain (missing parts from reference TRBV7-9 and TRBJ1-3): DTGVSQNPRHKITKRGQNVTFRCDPISEHNRLYWYRQTLGQGPEFLTYFQNEAQLEKSRLLSDRFSAERPKGSFSTLEIQRTEQGDSAMYLCASSLASGNTIYFGEGSWLTVV.

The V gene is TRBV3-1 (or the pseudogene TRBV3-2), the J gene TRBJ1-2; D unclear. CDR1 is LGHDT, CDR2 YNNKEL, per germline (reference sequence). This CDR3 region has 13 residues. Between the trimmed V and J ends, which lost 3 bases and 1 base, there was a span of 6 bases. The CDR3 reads CASSQSNNYGYTF. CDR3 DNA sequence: TGTGCCAGCAGCCAGTCTAATAACTATGGCTACACCTTC.

The CDR3, as DNA: TGTGCCAGCAGCCTACAGCGGGGGGTTGGGGATTCACCCCTCCACTTT. Translated: CASSLQRGVGDSPLHF. V and J are TRBV7-2 and TRBJ1-6, with a possible D match to TRBD1 (5 bases). V lost 5 bases and J 8 bases, leaving 19 bases between the germline ends. This CDR3 is built from 16 residues. In germline, CDR1 is SGHTA, CDR2 FQGNSA.

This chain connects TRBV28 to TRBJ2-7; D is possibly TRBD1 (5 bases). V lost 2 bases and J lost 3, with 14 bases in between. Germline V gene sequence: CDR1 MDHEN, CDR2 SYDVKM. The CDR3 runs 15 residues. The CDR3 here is CASSLMYRNDYEQYF. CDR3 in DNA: TGTGCCAGCAGTTTAATGTACAGGAACGACTACGAGCAGTACTTC.

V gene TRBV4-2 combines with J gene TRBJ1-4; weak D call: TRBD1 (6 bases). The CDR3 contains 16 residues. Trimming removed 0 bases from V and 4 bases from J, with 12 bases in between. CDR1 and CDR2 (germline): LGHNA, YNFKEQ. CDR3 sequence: CASSQETTGLNEKLFF. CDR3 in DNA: TGTGCCAGCAGCCAAGAAACGACAGGACTTAATGAAAAACTGTTTTTT.

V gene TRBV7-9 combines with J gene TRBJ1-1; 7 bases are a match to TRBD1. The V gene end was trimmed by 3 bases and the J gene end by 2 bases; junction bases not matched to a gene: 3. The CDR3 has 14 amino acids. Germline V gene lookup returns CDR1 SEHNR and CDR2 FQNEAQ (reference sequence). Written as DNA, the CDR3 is TGTGCCAGCAGCTTGGGACAGTCTAACACTGAAGCTTTCTTT. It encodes CASSLGQSNTEAFF.

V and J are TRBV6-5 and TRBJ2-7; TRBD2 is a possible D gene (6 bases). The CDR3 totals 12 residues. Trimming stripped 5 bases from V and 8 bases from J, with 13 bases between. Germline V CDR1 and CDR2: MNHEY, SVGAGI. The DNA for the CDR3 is TGTGCCAGCAGTCCCCCGGGGAGGAAGCAGTACTTC. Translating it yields CASSPPGRKQYF.

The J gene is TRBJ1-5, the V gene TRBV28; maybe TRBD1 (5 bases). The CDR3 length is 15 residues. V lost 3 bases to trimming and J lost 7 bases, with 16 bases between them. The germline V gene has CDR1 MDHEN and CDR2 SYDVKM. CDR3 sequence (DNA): TGTGCCAGCAGTTTGATGAGTGGGGGGAACCAGCCCCAGCATTTT. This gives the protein CASSLMSGGNQPQHF. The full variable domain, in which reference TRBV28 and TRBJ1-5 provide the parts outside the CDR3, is DVKVTQSSRYLVKRTGEKVFLECVQDMDHENMFWYRQDPGLGLRLIYFSYDVKMKEKGDIPEGYSVSREKKERFSLILESASTNQTSMYLCASSLMSGGNQPQHFGDGTRLSIL.

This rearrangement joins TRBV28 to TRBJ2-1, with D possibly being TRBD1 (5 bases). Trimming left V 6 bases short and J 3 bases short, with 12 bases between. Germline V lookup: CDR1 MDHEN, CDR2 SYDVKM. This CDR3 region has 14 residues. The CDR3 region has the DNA TGTGCCAGCAGGGACACCCTCCTCTACAATGAGCAGTTCTTC. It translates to CASRDTLLYNEQFF. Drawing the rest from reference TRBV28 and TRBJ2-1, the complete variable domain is DVKVTQSSRYLVKRTGEKVFLECVQDMDHENMFWYRQDPGLGLRLIYFSYDVKMKEKGDIPEGYSVSREKKERFSLILESASTNQTSMYLCASRDTLLYNEQFFGPGTRLTVL.

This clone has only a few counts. CDR3 protein: CASSGSRFSGANVLTF. DNA for the CDR3: TGTGCCAGCAGTGGTTCCCGGTTCTCTGGGGCCAACGTCCTGACTTTC. The V and J genes are TRBV2 and TRBJ2-6, with D unresolved. In germline, CDR1 is SNHLY, CDR2 FYNNEI. This CDR3 is built from 16 residues. Trimming took 4 bases from V and 0 from J, leaving 10 bases between them.

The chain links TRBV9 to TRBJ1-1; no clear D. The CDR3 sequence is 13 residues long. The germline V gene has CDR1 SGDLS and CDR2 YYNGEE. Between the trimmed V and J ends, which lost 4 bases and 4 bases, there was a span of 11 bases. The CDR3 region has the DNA TGTGCCAGCAGCAGGGAGGAGGGCACTGAAGCTTTCTTT. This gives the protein CASSREEGTEAFF.

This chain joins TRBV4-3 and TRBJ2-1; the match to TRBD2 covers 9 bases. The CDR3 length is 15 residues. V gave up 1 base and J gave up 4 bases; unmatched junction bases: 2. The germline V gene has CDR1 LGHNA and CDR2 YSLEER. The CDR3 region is CASSQVSGGYNEQFF. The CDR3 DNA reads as TGCGCCAGCAGCCAAGTTAGCGGGGGATACAATGAGCAGTTCTTC.

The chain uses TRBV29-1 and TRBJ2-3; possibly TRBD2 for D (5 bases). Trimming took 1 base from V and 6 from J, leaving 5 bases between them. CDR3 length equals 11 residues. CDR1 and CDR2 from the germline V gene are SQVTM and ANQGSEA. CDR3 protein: CSVEGGDTQYF. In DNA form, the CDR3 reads TGCAGCGTTGAAGGAGGGGATACGCAGTATTTT.

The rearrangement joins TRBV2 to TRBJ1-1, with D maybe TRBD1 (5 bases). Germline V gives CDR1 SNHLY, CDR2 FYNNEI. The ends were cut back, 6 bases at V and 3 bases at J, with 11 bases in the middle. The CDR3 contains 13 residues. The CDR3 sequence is CASRPAGYTEAFF. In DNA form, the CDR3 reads TGTGCCAGCAGGCCTGCAGGGTACACTGAAGCTTTCTTT.

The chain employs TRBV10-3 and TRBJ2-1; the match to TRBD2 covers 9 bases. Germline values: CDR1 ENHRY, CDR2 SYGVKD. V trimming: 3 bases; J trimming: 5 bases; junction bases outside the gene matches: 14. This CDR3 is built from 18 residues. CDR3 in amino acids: CAISETLIAGVGDNEQFF. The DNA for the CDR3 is TGTGCCATCAGTGAAACCCTAATAGCGGGAGTGGGCGACAATGAGCAGTTCTTC.

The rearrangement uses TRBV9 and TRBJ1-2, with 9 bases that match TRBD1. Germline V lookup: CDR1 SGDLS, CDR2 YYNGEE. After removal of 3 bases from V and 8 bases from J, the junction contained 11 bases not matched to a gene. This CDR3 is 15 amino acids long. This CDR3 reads CASSAGTGRSYGYTF. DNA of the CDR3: TGTGCCAGCAGCGCGGGGACAGGGCGATCGTACGGCTACACCTTC. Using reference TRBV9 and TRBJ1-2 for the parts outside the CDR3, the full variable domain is DSGVTQTPKHLITATGQRVTLRCSPRSGDLSVYWYQQSLDQGLQFLIQYYNGEERAKGNILERFSAQQFPDLHSELNLSSLELGDSALYFCASSAGTGRSYGYTFGSGTRLTVV.

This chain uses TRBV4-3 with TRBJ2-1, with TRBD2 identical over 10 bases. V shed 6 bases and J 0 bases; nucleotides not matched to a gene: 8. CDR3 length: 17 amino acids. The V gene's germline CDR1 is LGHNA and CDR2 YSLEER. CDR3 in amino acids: CASSPTSGDSSYNEQFF. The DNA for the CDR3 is TGCGCCAGCAGTCCTACTAGCGGGGACAGCTCCTACAATGAGCAGTTCTTC.

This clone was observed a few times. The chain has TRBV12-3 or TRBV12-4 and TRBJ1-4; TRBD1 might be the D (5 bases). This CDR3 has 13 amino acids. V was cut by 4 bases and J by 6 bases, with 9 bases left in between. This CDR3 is CASSSQVHEKLFF. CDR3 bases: TGTGCCAGCAGTTCACAGGTTCATGAAAAACTGTTTTTT.

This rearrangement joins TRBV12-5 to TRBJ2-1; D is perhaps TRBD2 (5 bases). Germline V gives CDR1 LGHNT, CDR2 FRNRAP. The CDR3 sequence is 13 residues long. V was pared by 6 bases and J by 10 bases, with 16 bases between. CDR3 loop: CASGLDSSIEQFF. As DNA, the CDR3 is TGTGCTAGTGGCCTGGACTCTAGCATCGAGCAGTTCTTC.

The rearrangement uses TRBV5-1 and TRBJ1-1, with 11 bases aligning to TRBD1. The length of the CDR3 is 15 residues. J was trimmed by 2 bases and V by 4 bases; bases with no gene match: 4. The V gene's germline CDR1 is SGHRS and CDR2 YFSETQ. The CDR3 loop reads CASSTGTGGNTEAFF. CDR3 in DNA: TGCGCCAGCAGCACAGGGACAGGGGGTAACACTGAAGCTTTCTTT.